The next 11 T cell receptor beta chains were all read from a single sample in a study of Graves' ophthalmopathy and Graves' hyperthyroidism. Amplification targeted the TCR beta CDR3 regions, with RNA transcripts as the source material. After a first-round RT-PCR with HTBI primers, a second-round multiplex PCR was run. TCRdb passed the multiplex PCR reads through MiXCR, listing each CDR3 protein once. Found here are about 340,000 distinct CDR3 sequences, about 17% of them singletons; the top ten hold more than 9%. The sequencing input was peripheral blood. These TCRs come from an adult man with Graves' ophthalmopathy.

In its sample, this clonotype was seen many times. V usage is TRBV6-2 or TRBV6-3 and J usage is TRBJ1-5; D possibly corresponds to TRBD1 (6 bases). The V end lost 6 bases, the J end lost 4 bases, and 19 bases lay between the germline ends. The CDR3 extends over 16 amino acids. Germline CDR1 MNHEY, CDR2 SVGEGT. The CDR3 region has the DNA TGTGCCAGCAGCTCGATTCGGACAGTCCGAAATCAGCCCCAGCATTTT. Its protein product is CASSSIRTVRNQPQHF.

This clonotype appeared many times. The V gene is TRBV20-1, the J gene TRBJ2-7, with D perhaps matching TRBD2 (7 bases). V lost 6 bases, J lost 1 base, and 16 bases lay in between. Germline CDR1 DFQATT, CDR2 SNEGSKA (reference sequence). This CDR3 spans 14 amino acids. For the CDR3, the DNA is TGCAGTGCCGAGGGGGGGTCCGAATCCTACGAGCAGTACTTC. Encoded protein: CSAEGGSESYEQYF.

This clonotype was seen a few times. This sequence joins TRBV7-2 and TRBJ1-1; D is uncertain. The CDR3 covers 15 residues. Trimming took off 3 bases at V and 0 bases at J, with 11 bases between the two ends. The germline CDR1 and CDR2 sequences are SGHTA and FQGNSA. The CDR3 sequence: CASSFNTVVNTEAFF. The DNA for the CDR3 is TGTGCCAGCAGCTTTAACACAGTCGTGAACACTGAAGCTTTCTTT.

This clonotype was detected ten times or more. The genes are TRBV9 and TRBJ1-5, with D tentatively TRBD1 (5 bases). Germline-derived CDR1 and CDR2 are SGDLS and YYNGEE. Trimming shortened V by 4 bases and J by 4 bases, and 12 bases separated the two germline ends. The CDR3 runs to 14 residues. CDR3 DNA sequence: TGTGCCAGCAGCCTATCAGGGTTAAATCAGCCCCAGCATTTT. This encodes CASSLSGLNQPQHF.

This clonotype was seen repeatedly, ten times or more. The V call is TRBV29-1, the J call TRBJ1-2, with a weak D call TRBD1 (6 bases). The CDR3 is 15 residues long. V was trimmed by 1 base and J by 3 bases, leaving 15 bases between them. The germline V gene encodes CDR1 SQVTM and CDR2 ANQGSEA. CDR3 sequence reads: CSVEGEGGLDYGYTF. The DNA of the CDR3 is TGCAGCGTTGAAGGTGAAGGGGGATTGGACTATGGCTACACCTTC.

This clonotype was seen many times. This chain's CDR3 is CASSFRDRDYEQYF. CDR3 DNA sequence: TGTGCCAGCAGCTTCCGGGACAGGGACTACGAGCAGTACTTC. The V gene is TRBV11-2, the J gene TRBJ2-7; 9 nucleotides match TRBD1. CDR1 and CDR2 from the germline V gene are SGHAT and FQNNGV. The CDR3 length is 14 residues. With V trimmed by 3 bases and J by 3 bases, 3 bases remained unmatched.

This clonotype was counted ten times or more. The rearrangement joins TRBV12-3 or TRBV12-4 to TRBJ2-5; a possible D gene is TRBD2 (5 bases). This CDR3 region has 13 residues. Trimming pared 6 bases from V and 7 bases from J, leaving 15 bases between. As DNA, the CDR3 is TGTGCCAGCAGCCGGGGTCCCATGGGGACCCAGTACTTC. It is translated as CASSRGPMGTQYF.

This clonotype has ten or more counts. V is TRBV30 and J is TRBJ1-2; D unclear. Trimming cost V 4 bases and J 4 bases, with 7 bases left between them. The CDR3 is 11 amino acids. Germline CDR1 GTSNPN, CDR2 SVGIG (reference sequence). This CDR3 reads CAWNTPYGYTF. The DNA of the CDR3 is TGTGCCTGGAACACACCCTATGGCTACACCTTC.

This clonotype was seen many times. The chain combines TRBV3-1 with TRBJ2-5; D may be TRBD2 (6 bases). V was cut by 6 bases and J by 1 base, with 9 bases left in between. The length of the CDR3 is 13 residues. CDR1 LGHDT and CDR2 YNNKEL come from the germline V gene (reference sequence). CDR3 sequence reads: CASSGDFQETQYF. The CDR3 DNA sequence: TGTGCCAGCAGTGGGGACTTCCAAGAGACCCAGTACTTC.

This clonotype occurred many times. J is TRBJ2-7 and V is TRBV16; the match to TRBD2 covers 7 bases. CDR1 is KGHSY and CDR2 is FQNENV in the germline V gene. J lost 6 bases, V lost 5 bases, and 10 bases had no gene match. CDR3 length: 14 residues. CDR3 sequence (DNA): TGTGCCAGCAGCAATCGGGGAGGGTACGGCGAGCAGTACTTC. Amino acids: CASSNRGGYGEQYF.

This clonotype has a count of ten or more. This chain links TRBV4-1 with TRBJ2-4; the match to TRBD1 covers 9 bases. Trimming at V came to 1 base and at J to 0 bases, leaving 1 base not matched to a gene. CDR1 and CDR2 from the germline V gene are MGHRA and YSYEKL. The CDR3 covers 16 residues. The CDR3 DNA follows: TGCGCCAGCAGCCAAGGACAGGGGGGAGCCAAAAACATTCAGTACTTC. Translating it yields CASSQGQGGAKNIQYF.